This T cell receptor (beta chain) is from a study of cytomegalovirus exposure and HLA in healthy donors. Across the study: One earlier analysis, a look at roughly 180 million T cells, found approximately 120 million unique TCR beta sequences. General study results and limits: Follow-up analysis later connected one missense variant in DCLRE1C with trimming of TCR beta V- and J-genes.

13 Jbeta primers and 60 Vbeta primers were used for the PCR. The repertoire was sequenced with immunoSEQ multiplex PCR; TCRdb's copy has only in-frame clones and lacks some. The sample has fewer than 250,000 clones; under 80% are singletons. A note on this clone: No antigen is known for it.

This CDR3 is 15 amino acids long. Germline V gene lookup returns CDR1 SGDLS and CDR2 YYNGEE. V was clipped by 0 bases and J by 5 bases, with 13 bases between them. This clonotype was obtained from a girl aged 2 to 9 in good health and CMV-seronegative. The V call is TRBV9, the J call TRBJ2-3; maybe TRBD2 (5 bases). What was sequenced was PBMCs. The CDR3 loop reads CASSVDGLAGDTQYF. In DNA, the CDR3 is TGTGCCAGCAGCGTAGATGGGCTAGCAGGAGATACGCAGTATTTT. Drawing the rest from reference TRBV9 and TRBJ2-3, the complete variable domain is DSGVTQTPKHLITATGQRVTLRCSPRSGDLSVYWYQQSLDQGLQFLIQYYNGEERAKGNILERFSAQQFPDLHSELNLSSLELGDSALYFCASSVDGLAGDTQYFGPGTRLTVL.